The 27 T cell receptor beta chains reported below all come from one sample, sequenced in a study of cytomegalovirus exposure and HLA in healthy donors. PCR was performed using 60 Vbeta and 13 Jbeta primers. The data were produced by immunoSEQ multiplex PCR, yet TCRdb's version contains in-frame clones alone and is incomplete. The sample lists 95,000 to 150,000 clones, under 85% seen once, with over 3.5% in the top ten. Sequencing input: PBMCs. These receptors all come from a woman in her 50s in good health and CMV-seropositive.

This clone is a singleton in its sample. V is TRBV2 and J is TRBJ2-7; TRBD2 might be the D (5 bases). CDR3 length: 16 amino acids. V dropped 5 bases and J dropped 2 bases, with 19 bases sitting between them. Germline V gene data show CDR1 as SNHLY and CDR2 as FYNNEI. The chain's CDR3 is CASSRTGLKEAYEQYF. CDR3 DNA sequence: TGTGCCAGCAGTCGAACGGGATTGAAGGAGGCCTACGAGCAGTACTTC.

This chain uses TRBV5-1 with TRBJ2-7; D possibly corresponds to TRBD2 (6 bases). The CDR3 covers 13 residues. The germline V and J ends were trimmed by 4 bases and 5 bases, with 13 bases remaining between them. Germline V gene data show CDR1 as SGHRS and CDR2 as YFSETQ. The CDR3 sequence: CASSMGLLNEQYF. The CDR3 DNA sequence: TGCGCCAGCAGCATGGGACTTCTGAACGAGCAGTACTTC.

The V call is TRBV27, the J call TRBJ2-3; possibly TRBD1 for D (5 bases). CDR1 and CDR2 (germline): MNHEY, SMNVEV (reference sequence). Trimming shortened V by 6 bases and J by 8 bases, and 21 bases separated the two germline ends. The CDR3 length is 15 residues. The CDR3 here is CASSLYSNLGATQYF. The CDR3 DNA follows: TGTGCCAGCAGCCTATACAGTAATTTAGGGGCTACGCAGTATTTT.

The rearrangement uses TRBV4-1 and TRBJ1-2; no reliable D call. V was clipped by 1 base and J by 8 bases, with 8 bases between them. The length of the CDR3 is 12 residues. Germline V CDR1 and CDR2: MGHRA, YSYEKL. The CDR3 nucleotides are TGCGCCAGCAGCCAAGTCGGACTGGGCTACACCTTC. It translates to CASSQVGLGYTF.

V gene TRBV29-1 combines with J gene TRBJ2-5; 14 nucleotides match TRBD2. Trimming took 5 bases from V and 5 from J; bases not matched to a gene: 1. This CDR3 region has 13 residues. Germline CDR1 SQVTM, CDR2 ANQGSEA. CDR3 sequence reads: CSVRTSGGETQYF. CDR3 sequence (DNA): TGCAGCGTTCGGACTAGCGGGGGGGAGACCCAGTACTTC.

This rearrangement joins TRBV6-5 to TRBJ2-7; possibly TRBD2 for D (7 bases). Trimming stripped 1 base from V and 5 bases from J, with 12 bases between. The CDR3 is 14 amino acids. The germline gives CDR1 MNHEY, CDR2 SVGAGI. The CDR3 DNA reads as TGTGCCAGCAGTTACTTCGGGGGGCGCAACGAGCAGTACTTC. It is translated as CASSYFGGRNEQYF.

V and J are TRBV30 and TRBJ1-2; D call uncertain. The CDR3 runs 12 residues. Germline assignment: CDR1 GTSNPN and CDR2 SVGIG (reference sequence). Trimming removed 5 bases at V and 7 bases at J, with 14 bases between. The CDR3 region is CAWSKFSGGYTF. CDR3 nucleotide sequence: TGTGCCTGGTCTAAATTCTCCGGTGGCTACACCTTC.

This sequence joins TRBV6-1 and TRBJ2-7; D gene uncertain. The CDR3 runs 15 residues. CDR1 MNHNS and CDR2 SASEGT come from the germline V gene. The ends were cut back, 0 bases at V and 0 bases at J, with 9 bases in the middle. Written as DNA, the CDR3 is TGTGCCAGCAGTGAAGCGGTCGCCAGCTCCTACGAGCAGTACTTC. It specifies CASSEAVASSYEQYF.

The DNA of the CDR3 is TGTGCCAGCAGCGTAGGACGACAGTCATACAATGAGCAGTTCTTC. As protein: CASSVGRQSYNEQFF. V and J are TRBV9 and TRBJ2-1; TRBD1 might be the D (5 bases). Germline V gives CDR1 SGDLS, CDR2 YYNGEE. Trimming removed 0 bases at V and 4 bases at J, with 11 bases between. The CDR3 contains 15 residues.

With respect to this clone: The junction shows a germline mismatch at one end, possibly a read error. The chain couples TRBV7-9 to TRBJ2-7; D gene ambiguous. CDR1 is SEHNR and CDR2 is FQNEAQ in the germline V gene (reference sequence). The CDR3 is made up of 12 amino acids. The CDR3 DNA reads as TGTTCCAGCAGCTTAACTCCGGGCGAGCAGTACTTC. Its protein is CSSSLTPGEQYF.

The chain combines TRBV19 with TRBJ1-1; possibly TRBD1 for D (6 bases). This CDR3 has 14 residues. V lost 3 bases to trimming and J lost 1 base, with 9 bases between them. The V gene's germline CDR1 is LNHDA and CDR2 SQIVND (reference sequence). CDR3 amino acids: CASSIIQGNTEAFF. The CDR3 coding sequence is TGTGCCAGTAGTATTATACAGGGGAACACTGAAGCTTTCTTT. Using reference TRBV19 and TRBJ1-1 for the parts outside the CDR3, the full variable domain is DGGITQSPKYLFRKEGQNVTLSCEQNLNHDAMYWYRQDPGQGLRLIYYSQIVNDFQKGDIAEGYSVSREKKESFPLTVTSAQKNPTAFYLCASSIIQGNTEAFFGQGTRLTVV.

The V gene is TRBV18, the J gene TRBJ2-5, with 7 bases matching TRBD2. Germline CDR1 KGHSH, CDR2 LQKENI. The CDR3 is 12 residues long. Losses at the gene ends were 3 bases for V and 5 bases for J; bases not matched to a gene: 0. CDR3 in DNA: TGTGCCAGCTCACCGCGGGAGGAGACCCAGTACTTC. Translation gives CASSPREETQYF. The full variable domain, rest sourced from reference TRBV18 and TRBJ2-5, is NAGVMQNPRHLVRRRGQEARLRCSPMKGHSHVYWYRQLPEEGLKFMVYLQKENIIDESGMPKERFSAEFPKEGPSILRIQQVVRGDSAAYFCASSPREETQYFGPGTRLLVL.

CDR3 sequence: CAIRDAGDSPLHF. Here the CDR3 DNA reads TGTGCCATCAGAGATGCAGGGGATTCACCCCTCCACTTT. The chain joins TRBV10-3 to TRBJ1-6, with D possibly being TRBD1 (6 bases). This CDR3 comprises 13 residues. Germline assignment: CDR1 ENHRY and CDR2 SYGVKD. The V and J ends lost 6 bases and 8 bases respectively, with 11 bases between them.

The gene calls are TRBV19 and TRBJ2-7, with a possible D match to TRBD1 (5 bases). Germline CDR1 reads LNHDA; CDR2 reads SQIVND (reference sequence). V lost 5 bases to trimming and J lost 2 bases, with 16 bases between them. The CDR3 spans 15 residues. The CDR3 nucleotides are TGTGCCAGTAGTCCGGAGATGGGGCTTGCCTACGAGCAGTACTTC. Its translation: CASSPEMGLAYEQYF.

V gene TRBV18 combines with J gene TRBJ2-5; tentative D call: TRBD1 (6 bases). The CDR3 extends over 15 amino acids. Trimming removed 4 bases from V and 1 base from J, with 13 bases in between. The germline V gene encodes CDR1 KGHSH and CDR2 LQKENI. CDR3 DNA sequence: TGTGCCAGCTCACTTTCGGCAGGGGTCCAAGAGACCCAGTACTTC. As protein: CASSLSAGVQETQYF. The full variable domain, completed using reference TRBV18 and TRBJ2-5, is NAGVMQNPRHLVRRRGQEARLRCSPMKGHSHVYWYRQLPEEGLKFMVYLQKENIIDESGMPKERFSAEFPKEGPSILRIQQVVRGDSAAYFCASSLSAGVQETQYFGPGTRLLVL.

This chain uses TRBV10-3 with TRBJ1-4, with 8 bases matching TRBD1. The ends lost 6 bases at V and 7 bases at J; junction bases unmatched: 4. CDR1 is ENHRY and CDR2 is SYGVKD in the germline V gene. The CDR3 runs 13 residues. The CDR3 loop reads CAISGQGTEKLFF. Written as DNA, the CDR3 is TGTGCCATCAGCGGACAGGGTACTGAAAAACTGTTTTTT.

The chain uses TRBV7-2 and TRBJ1-5, with TRBD1 matching 10 bases. CDR3 size: 16 residues. Germline assignment: CDR1 SGHTA and CDR2 FQGNSA. J lost 3 bases, V lost 3 bases, and 5 bases had no gene match. The DNA for the CDR3 is TGTGCCAGCAGCTTTACCGGGACAGGGGCCAATCAGCCCCAGCATTTT. It codes for CASSFTGTGANQPQHF.

This clone has a single count. This sample also contains other DNA sequences that code for the same CDR3. J is TRBJ2-5 and V is TRBV4-1, with 11 bases aligning to TRBD2. The CDR3 is 17 residues long. Germline V lookup: CDR1 MGHRA, CDR2 YSYEKL. The V segment lost 4 bases and the J segment 5 bases; nucleotides outside the gene matches: 12. CDR3 bases: TGCGCCAGCAGCCCGTCTCGTAGCGGGGGGGCGAAGGAGACCCAGTACTTC. Translated, it gives CASSPSRSGGAKETQYF.

Remarks on this clone: The junction differs from germline at one of its ends, possibly a read error. The V and J genes are TRBV29-1 and TRBJ1-2; D perhaps matches TRBD1 (5 bases). This CDR3 spans 11 amino acids. Germline values: CDR1 SQVTM, CDR2 ANQGSEA. CDR3: CSADGYRGMAF. The DNA of the CDR3 is TGCAGCGCCGACGGTTATAGGGGAATGGCCTTC.

CDR3 amino acids: CASSQDRVDNQPQHF. DNA for the CDR3: TGTGCCAGTAGTCAAGACAGGGTTGACAATCAGCCCCAGCATTTT. This chain uses TRBV19 with TRBJ1-5; 7 bases line up with TRBD1. Trimming removed 5 bases from V and 3 bases from J; junction bases left unmatched: 7. The length of the CDR3 is 15 residues. Germline values: CDR1 LNHDA, CDR2 SQIVND (reference sequence).

The CDR3 DNA reads as TGTGCCAGCTCACCGGGACAGATCTTAAACACTGAAGCTTTCTTT. Amino acids: CASSPGQILNTEAFF. V and J are TRBV18 and TRBJ1-1; 7 bases fit TRBD1. Germline V gives CDR1 KGHSH, CDR2 LQKENI. The trim removed 3 bases at V and 2 bases at J, leaving 6 bases unmatched. The CDR3 has 15 residues.

This chain joins TRBV10-3 and TRBJ2-7; 7 nucleotides match TRBD1. The CDR3 extends over 14 amino acids. The ends lost 5 bases at V and 3 bases at J; junction bases unmatched: 7. The germline V gene has CDR1 ENHRY and CDR2 SYGVKD. For the CDR3, the DNA is TGTGCCATCAGTCAGGGGACAGAAAGCTACGAGCAGTACTTC. Translation gives CAISQGTESYEQYF.

The rearrangement joins TRBV19 to TRBJ1-3; perhaps TRBD1 as D (6 bases). CDR1 is LNHDA, CDR2 SQIVND, per germline (reference sequence). The CDR3 spans 14 residues. V lost 3 bases and J lost 8, with 14 bases in between. The DNA for the CDR3 is TGTGCCAGTAGTATCCGGGCGGGGGCAGACACCATATATTTT. Its protein product is CASSIRAGADTIYF. Filled out from reference TRBV19 and TRBJ1-3, the complete variable domain reads DGGITQSPKYLFRKEGQNVTLSCEQNLNHDAMYWYRQDPGQGLRLIYYSQIVNDFQKGDIAEGYSVSREKKESFPLTVTSAQKNPTAFYLCASSIRAGADTIYFGEGSWLTVV.

This clone was seen a few times. The CDR3 here is CASSELDTQYF. DNA of the CDR3: TGTGCCAGCAGTGAACTAGATACGCAGTATTTT. This rearrangement joins TRBV6-1 to TRBJ2-3; D not resolved. Trimming took off 2 bases at V and 5 bases at J, with 2 bases between the two ends. Germline loops: CDR1 MNHNS, CDR2 SASEGT. The CDR3 is made up of 11 amino acids.

This chain joins TRBV28 and TRBJ2-7; the D is unclear. The CDR3 loop spans 13 amino acids. Trimming pared 3 bases from V and 3 bases from J, leaving 9 bases between. Germline CDR1 and CDR2: MDHEN and SYDVKM. The CDR3 here is CASSFPPNYEQYF. The CDR3 bases are TGTGCCAGCAGTTTCCCTCCTAACTACGAGCAGTACTTC.

J is TRBJ1-2 and V is TRBV6-6; 7 nucleotides match TRBD1. The CDR3 covers 15 residues. The V gene end was trimmed by 6 bases and the J gene end by 7 bases; junction bases not matched to a gene: 14. The V gene's germline CDR1 is MNHNY and CDR2 SVGAGI (reference sequence). CDR3 protein: CASRTQGRLLGGYTF. The DNA for the CDR3 is TGTGCCAGCAGGACACAGGGGAGGTTGTTAGGTGGCTACACCTTC.

V is TRBV10-1 and J is TRBJ2-5; 11 bases fit TRBD1. V lost 8 bases and J lost 5; bases outside the gene matches: 7. Germline-derived CDR1 and CDR2 are WNHNN and SYGVQD (reference sequence). CDR3 length equals 14 residues. CDR3 DNA sequence: TGCGCCAGCTCAGGACAGGGGGCGAGGGAGACCCAGTACTTC. Its translation: CASSGQGARETQYF.